A single sample is the source of the 23 T cell receptor beta chains below, sequenced in a study of blood T cell repertoires in COVID-19. Sequencing used immunoSEQ multiplex PCR; TCRdb keeps in-frame clones, though not all of them. The sample holds 250,000 or so clones, approximately 90% seen once. The sample consisted of peripheral blood. Receptors were obtained from a man under 40 with COVID-19, enrolled during active disease.

The chain recombines TRBV24-1 with TRBJ1-1, with D tentatively TRBD1 (5 bases). Germline V gene data show CDR1 as KGHDR and CDR2 as SFDVKD. The CDR3 consists of 12 residues. V was trimmed by 0 bases and J by 8 bases, leaving 6 bases between them. The CDR3: CATSDLKGEAFF. CDR3 DNA sequence: TGTGCCACCAGTGATTTGAAGGGGGAAGCTTTCTTT.

V gene TRBV10-3 combines with J gene TRBJ2-3, with TRBD2 identical over 9 bases. V trimming: 6 bases; J trimming: 2 bases; junction bases outside the gene matches: 6. The CDR3 extends over 15 amino acids. Per the germline V gene, CDR1 is ENHRY and CDR2 is SYGVKD. In nucleotides, the CDR3 is TGTGCCATCAGCCGGACTAGCGATAACACAGATACGCAGTATTTT. Protein sequence: CAISRTSDNTDTQYF.

The genes are TRBV11-2 and TRBJ1-3; D is possibly TRBD1 (5 bases). From germline, CDR1 is SGHAT and CDR2 FQNNGV. This CDR3 is 16 amino acids long. Trimming stripped 5 bases from V and 0 bases from J, with 14 bases between. The CDR3 sequence is CASSRQTGPSGNTIYF. The CDR3 nucleotides read TGTGCCAGCAGCCGTCAAACAGGCCCCTCTGGAAACACCATATATTTT.

Here the CDR3 reads CASSSSSARARYNEQFF. DNA for the CDR3: TGTGCCAGCAGTTCATCTAGCGCCCGAGCAAGGTACAATGAGCAGTTCTTC. The V call is TRBV28, the J call TRBJ2-1; D is perhaps TRBD2 (6 bases). The length of the CDR3 is 17 residues. Germline values: CDR1 MDHEN, CDR2 SYDVKM. Trimming left V 4 bases short and J 4 bases short, with 20 bases between.

Turning to this clone: Other nucleotide sequences in the sample specify the same CDR3. The genes are TRBV7-9 and TRBJ2-7; TRBD1 aligns across 7 bases. J was trimmed by 5 bases and V by 5 bases; bases with no gene match: 12. Germline values: CDR1 SEHNR, CDR2 FQNEAQ (reference sequence). The CDR3 runs to 15 residues. The CDR3 nucleotides are TGTGCCAGCAGCCTGACAGGGAGCCCCTTGAACGAGCAGTACTTC. Translating gives CASSLTGSPLNEQYF.

The CDR3 nucleotides read TGTGCCAGCAGCTTAAACCCTGCAGGGTCCTACAATGAGCAGTTCTTC. Residues: CASSLNPAGSYNEQFF. This chain uses TRBV7-3 with TRBJ2-1; tentatively, D is TRBD1 (5 bases). CDR1 and CDR2 from the germline V gene are SGHTA and FQGTGA. The CDR3 consists of 16 residues. V was clipped by 1 base and J by 1 base, with 11 bases between them.

The chain joins TRBV4-2 to TRBJ1-2, with 7 bases matching TRBD1. Germline lookup yields CDR1 LGHNA and CDR2 YNFKEQ. The CDR3 length is 15 residues. The V segment lost 0 bases and the J segment 8 bases; nucleotides outside the gene matches: 9. CDR3 nucleotides: TGTGCCAGCAGCCAAGAGATCCAGGGGGGCCCGGGCTACACCTTC. It encodes CASSQEIQGGPGYTF.

This chain joins TRBV15 and TRBJ2-7; TRBD2 agrees at 7 bases. Trimming cost V 3 bases and J 2 bases; bases outside gene matches: 13. Germline loops: CDR1 LNHNV, CDR2 YYDKDF (reference sequence). The CDR3 consists of 17 residues. The CDR3, as DNA: TGTGCCACCAGCAGCGGGAGGTCTTTACCCCGTGCCTACGAGCAGTACTTC. It is translated as CATSSGRSLPRAYEQYF.

The rearrangement links TRBV12-5 to TRBJ1-5, with D possibly being TRBD1 (6 bases). V lost 3 bases and J 5 bases, leaving 11 bases between the germline ends. Germline lookup yields CDR1 LGHNT and CDR2 FRNRAP. This CDR3 spans 14 amino acids. CDR3 loop: CASGLGGGYQPQHF. The CDR3 DNA is TGTGCTAGTGGTTTAGGGGGGGGTTATCAGCCCCAGCATTTT.

The chain recombines TRBV4-3 with TRBJ1-3; D gene unclear. Deletions cut 0 bases from V and 0 bases from J, with 9 bases between. This CDR3 comprises 16 residues. Germline V gives CDR1 LGHNA, CDR2 YSLEER. The CDR3 coding sequence is TGCGCCAGCAGCCAAGATATTCCGGGCTCTGGAAACACCATATATTTT. Protein product: CASSQDIPGSGNTIYF.

J is TRBJ2-1 and V is TRBV6-5; tentative D call: TRBD2 (5 bases). CDR1 and CDR2 from the germline V gene are MNHEY and SVGAGI. This CDR3 is built from 15 residues. V lost 1 base and J 8 bases, leaving 15 bases between the germline ends. In DNA, the CDR3 is TGTGCCAGCAGTTACTACCCACCACTAGATTATGAGCAGTTCTTC. Its translation is CASSYYPPLDYEQFF.

This chain joins TRBV28 and TRBJ1-1; tentatively, D is TRBD1 (5 bases). The CDR3 consists of 14 residues. Per the germline V gene, CDR1 is MDHEN and CDR2 is SYDVKM. Deletions cut 3 bases from V and 7 bases from J, with 15 bases between. The CDR3 sequence is CASSFPNRDSEAFF. The CDR3, as DNA: TGTGCCAGCAGTTTTCCAAATAGAGACAGTGAAGCTTTCTTT.

J is TRBJ2-1 and V is TRBV5-8; 11 nucleotides line up with TRBD2. Germline CDR1 reads SGHTS; CDR2 reads YDEGEE. The CDR3 sequence is 16 residues long. J was trimmed by 8 bases and V by 2 bases; bases with no gene match: 9. The CDR3 DNA sequence: TGTGCCAGCAGCTTTACGCTAGCGGGAGGACGGGATGAGCAGTTCTTC. It codes for CASSFTLAGGRDEQFF.

The chain carries TRBV7-2 and TRBJ2-1; 15 positions match TRBD2. The J segment lost 2 bases and the V segment lost 3 bases, leaving 8 bases of the junction unmatched. This CDR3 contains 19 residues. Germline V CDR1 and CDR2: SGHTA, FQGNSA. The CDR3 nucleotides read TGTGCCAGCAGCTTTCTATCCGGGACTAGCGGGGGGCCCTACAATGAGCAGTTCTTC. Translation gives CASSFLSGTSGGPYNEQFF.

To note about this clone: A junction boundary mismatches the germline segment, possibly from a read error. The chain has TRBV6-5 and TRBJ2-1, with no clear D. Per the germline V gene, CDR1 is MNHEY and CDR2 is SVGAGI. This CDR3 has 14 residues. CDR3 in amino acids: CATSSTRSVNEQFF. The CDR3 DNA reads as TGTGCCACCAGTTCGACACGGTCGGTTAATGAGCAGTTCTTC.

The chain is built from TRBV19 and TRBJ1-1; D remains ambiguous. This CDR3 has 13 residues. V was pared by 7 bases and J by 6 bases, with 15 bases between. From germline, CDR1 is LNHDA and CDR2 SQIVND (reference sequence). CDR3 residues: CASNNLRAAEAFF. The CDR3, as DNA: TGTGCCAGTAACAATCTTCGTGCCGCTGAAGCTTTCTTT. The full variable domain, its missing parts supplied by reference TRBV19 and TRBJ1-1, is DGGITQSPKYLFRKEGQNVTLSCEQNLNHDAMYWYRQDPGQGLRLIYYSQIVNDFQKGDIAEGYSVSREKKESFPLTVTSAQKNPTAFYLCASNNLRAAEAFFGQGTRLTVV.

The chain couples TRBV18 to TRBJ1-3; 8 bases are shared with TRBD1. The CDR3 extends over 16 amino acids. With V trimmed by 1 base and J by 0 bases, 2 bases remained unmatched. Looked up from germline, CDR1 is KGHSH and CDR2 is LQKENI. CDR3 nucleotides: TGTGCCAGCTCACCACGGGACAGGAGCTCTGGAAACACCATATATTTT. Its protein is CASSPRDRSSGNTIYF.

The chain has TRBV10-2 and TRBJ1-1; D ambiguous. CDR1 and CDR2 (germline): WSHSY, SAAADI. The CDR3 has 13 residues. With 0 bases removed from V and 10 bases from J, the gap between germline ends came to 12 bases. CDR3 sequence: CASSESTRERAFF. The CDR3 DNA reads TGCGCCAGCAGTGAGTCTACTAGGGAACGAGCTTTCTTT.

This clone was seen a single time. The chain links TRBV7-6 to TRBJ1-4, with D maybe TRBD1 (6 bases). This CDR3 spans 16 amino acids. Trimming stripped 4 bases from V and 5 bases from J, with 17 bases between. CDR1 and CDR2 (germline): SGHVS, FNYEAQ. As DNA, the CDR3 is TGTGCCAGCAGCTCTCAAGGGGCAGGGGTAAATGAAAAACTGTTTTTT. The encoded protein is CASSSQGAGVNEKLFF.

The genes are TRBV5-6 and TRBJ1-6; no clear D gene. The CDR3 runs to 15 residues. V lost 4 bases and J lost 0, with 8 bases in between. Germline-derived CDR1 and CDR2 are SGHDT and YYEEEE. The CDR3 sequence: CASSPGSSYNSPLHF. For the CDR3, the DNA is TGTGCCAGCAGCCCGGGAAGCTCCTATAATTCACCCCTCCACTTT. Together with reference TRBV5-6 and TRBJ1-6, the CDR3 gives the full variable domain: DAGVTQSPTHLIKTRGQQVTLRCSPKSGHDTVSWYQQALGQGPQFIFQYYEEEERQRGNFPDRFSGHQFPNYSSELNVNALLLGDSALYLCASSPGSSYNSPLHFGNGTRLTVT.

The V call is TRBV5-5, the J call TRBJ2-1, with TRBD1 identical over 7 bases. The CDR3 spans 15 residues. Germline-derived CDR1 and CDR2 are SGHKS and YYEKEE (reference sequence). The trim removed 4 bases at V and 5 bases at J, leaving 9 bases unmatched. The CDR3 DNA follows: TGTGCCAGCAGCAAAAGGGGGCGCTTCAACAATGAGCAGTTCTTC. Amino acids: CASSKRGRFNNEQFF.

The chain combines TRBV3-1 (or the pseudogene TRBV3-2) with TRBJ2-1, with 12 positions matching TRBD2. The CDR3 is 14 amino acids. Trimming at V came to 6 bases and at J to 9 bases, leaving 6 bases not matched to a gene. CDR1 is LGHDT and CDR2 is YNNKEL in the germline V gene (reference sequence). The CDR3 coding sequence is TGTGCCAGCAGGGGACTAGCGGGCGTAGGTGAGCAGTTCTTC. It translates to CASRGLAGVGEQFF.

The rearrangement uses TRBV15 and TRBJ2-7; 9 positions agree with TRBD2. The V gene end was trimmed by 0 bases and the J gene end by 6 bases; junction bases not matched to a gene: 6. The CDR3 has 15 amino acids. Looked up from germline, CDR1 is LNHNV and CDR2 is YYDKDF (reference sequence). CDR3 in DNA: TGTGCCACCAGCAGAGATTTCGGAGCGGGAGGCGAGCAGTACTTC. Translated: CATSRDFGAGGEQYF.